This is a list of T cell receptor beta chains from one sample in a study of blood T cell repertoires in COVID-19. Some clones are missing from TCRdb's copy, which holds only in-frame ones; the method was immunoSEQ multiplex PCR. The table includes some 460,000 clones, 70% to 90% detected once. Sequenced sample: PBMCs or T cells enriched from blood (not recorded which). The receptors were gathered from a woman aged 18 to 35 with acute COVID-19. The CDR3 runs from the conserved cysteine through the conserved F or W. D genes are given only for firm matches. Size values are once, few and many counts, or a class for expanded clones, and some rows have none.

>TRBV3-1/TRBV3-2|NA|TRBJ1-1|TRBD1
TGTGCCAGCAGGACAGGGACAGGGGGTATTATGAACACTGAAGCTTTCTTT
CASRTGTGGIMNTEAFF
>TRBV23-1|NA|TRBJ2-7|NA
TGCGCCAGGGCTTTAAGGAGGGGCTCTAGCGAGCAGTACTTC
CARALRRGSSEQYF
>TRBV5-1|NA|TRBJ1-1|NA
TGCGCCAGCAGCTTGGAACTTTACACTGAAGCTTTCTTT
CASSLELYTEAFF
>TRBV7-9|few|TRBJ2-7|NA
TGTGCCAGCAGCTTGGCTAGTCGCTACGAGCAGTACTTC
CASSLASRYEQYF
>TRBV2|NA|TRBJ1-6|TRBD1
TGTGCCAGCAGCCTGACAGGGGGCTTCGGTAATTCACCCCTCCACTTT
CASSLTGGFGNSPLHF
>TRBV30|NA|TRBJ2-1|TRBD2
TGTGCCTGGAGGGCTAGCGGGAGTTGGTACAATGAGCAGTTCTTC
CAWRASGSWYNEQFF
>TRBV7-6|NA|TRBJ1-6|NA
TGTGCCAGCAGCGCGAGGGAGCCCGACAATAATTCACCCCTCCACTTT
CASSAREPDNNSPLHF
>TRBV4-2|once|TRBJ2-7|NA
TGTGCCAGCAGCCAAGTTGCGGGTAACACCTACGAGCAGTACTTC
CASSQVAGNTYEQYF
>TRBV5-4|NA|TRBJ1-6|NA
TGTGCCAGCAGCTTACGGCATTCGGGACTCTCTTATTCACCCCTCCACTTT
CASSLRHSGLSYSPLHF
>TRBV29-1|NA|TRBJ1-1|NA
TGCAGCGTCCAACAAGACTTGAACACTGAAGCTTTCTTT
CSVQQDLNTEAFF
>TRBV27|once|TRBJ1-2|NA
TGTGCCAGCAGTTTCCACAATAACTATGGCTACACCTTC
CASSFHNNYGYTF
>TRBV3-1/TRBV3-2|NA|TRBJ1-1|TRBD1
TGTGCCAGCAGCCCTTCCGGGACAGGGAACACTGAAGCTTTCTTT
CASSPSGTGNTEAFF
>TRBV3-1/TRBV3-2|NA|TRBJ2-5|NA
TGTGCCAGCAGCCTTATTGTGCGCAAAGAGACCCAGTACTTC
CASSLIVRKETQYF
>TRBV5-4|NA|TRBJ1-1|NA
TGTGCCAGCAGCTTGGGTCTTACTGAAGCTTTCTTT
CASSLGLTEAFF
>TRBV7-2|NA|TRBJ2-1|TRBD1
TGTGCCAGCACCCCATGGGCAGGGGGCAATGAGCAGTTCTTC
CASTPWAGGNEQFF
>TRBV18|NA|TRBJ2-7|NA
TGTGCCAGCTCACCCACTAGATCCGAGCAGTACTTC
CASSPTRSEQYF
>TRBV7-6|NA|TRBJ2-1|TRBD2
TGTGCCAGCAGCACCTCTAGCGGGGGCTACAATGAGCAGTTCTTC
CASSTSSGGYNEQFF
>TRBV29-1|NA|TRBJ1-2|NA
TGCAGCGTTGAGAGCTATGGCTACACCTTC
CSVESYGYTF
>TRBV15|NA|TRBJ2-3|NA
TGTGCCACCAGCAGAGGAGCAGATACGCAGTATTTT
CATSRGADTQYF
>TRBV30|NA|TRBJ2-2|NA
TGTGCCTGGAGTGTTCTGTTCGGGGAGCTGTTTTTT
CAWSVLFGELFF
>TRBV5-6|NA|TRBJ1-2|TRBD1
TGTGCCAGCAGCATGCAGGGGGCAAATGGCTACACCTTC
CASSMQGANGYTF
>TRBV7-8|NA|TRBJ2-7|NA
TGTGCCAGCAGCCTAAACAGGGCAAGCTACGAGCAGTACTTC
CASSLNRASYEQYF
>TRBV28|NA|TRBJ2-1|NA
TGTGCCAGCAGTTCCCACCGGGGTGATGAGCAGTTCTTC
CASSSHRGDEQFF
>TRBV6-2/TRBV6-3|NA|TRBJ1-5|NA
TGTGCCAGCAGTCCGCGGGGCGTACACAATCAGCCCCAGCATTTT
CASSPRGVHNQPQHF
>TRBV4-1|NA|TRBJ2-3|TRBD1
TGCGCCAGCAGCCAACAGGACAGGGTAAATACGCAGTATTTT
CASSQQDRVNTQYF
>TRBV10-3|NA|TRBJ1-2|TRBD1
TGTGCCACCTCAGGGGGGCAAAATTTTAACTATGGCTACACCTTC
CATSGGQNFNYGYTF
>TRBV11-2|NA|TRBJ2-6|NA
TGTGCCAGCAGTTCCGTCACAGGGAACCCTGGGGCCAACGTCCTGACTTTC
CASSSVTGNPGANVLTF
>TRBV5-5|NA|TRBJ2-1|TRBD1
TGTGCCAGCACACAGGGGTGGAATGAGCAGTTCTTC
CASTQGWNEQFF
>TRBV5-1|NA|TRBJ2-7|NA
TGCGCCAGCAGATTTGACAGGACCTACGAGCAGTACTTC
CASRFDRTYEQYF
>TRBV19|NA|TRBJ2-7|TRBD1
TGTGCCAGCACAGGGGGCTACGCCTACGAGCAGTACTTC
CASTGGYAYEQYF
>TRBV7-9|NA|TRBJ1-6|NA
TGTGCCAGCAGCTTACGGAGGAGCTCCTATAATTCACCCCTCCACTTT
CASSLRRSSYNSPLHF
>TRBV25-1|NA|TRBJ1-6|NA
TGTGCCAGCAGTGAGGTGGGCGGGAAGAATTCACCCCTCCACTTT
CASSEVGGKNSPLHF
>TRBV5-8|NA|TRBJ2-7|TRBD2
TGTGCCAGCAGCCGGACTAGCGGGACCTACGAGCAGTACTTC
CASSRTSGTYEQYF
>TRBV6-5|NA|TRBJ1-6|NA
TGTGCCAGCAGTTCGATAGACTCCCTGTTTAATTCACCCCTCCACTTT
CASSSIDSLFNSPLHF
>TRBV5-5|few|TRBJ1-2|TRBD1
TGTGCCAGCAGTACAGGGGCCTTTCTCTATGGCTACACCTTC
CASSTGAFLYGYTF
>TRBV6-2/TRBV6-3|once|TRBJ2-7|NA
TGTGCCAGCAGTCATTCCTACGAGCAGTACTTC
CASSHSYEQYF
>TRBV15|NA|TRBJ1-6|NA
TGTGCCACCAGCAGAGGTCCACAAGTCCTTAATTCACCCCTCCACTTT
CATSRGPQVLNSPLHF
>TRBV4-2|NA|TRBJ2-3|NA
TGTGCCAGCAGCCAGGGCTTGGACAGTGAGTCGTGGGGAACAGATACGCAGTATTTT
CASSQGLDSESWGTDTQYF
>TRBV3-1/TRBV3-2|NA|TRBJ1-1|NA
TGTGCCAGCAGCCCAACAGGGAACACTGAAGCTTTCTTT
CASSPTGNTEAFF
>TRBV19|NA|TRBJ1-2|TRBD1
TGTGCCAGCCGGGACAGGGGAAGGGGCTACACCTTC
CASRDRGRGYTF
>TRBV7-2|NA|TRBJ2-2|NA
TGTGCCAGCAGCCCCAGGGGCCTCTTCCCCGGGGAGCTGTTTTTT
CASSPRGLFPGELFF
>TRBV3-1/TRBV3-2|NA|TRBJ1-3|NA
TGTGCCAGCAGCCTCGGGGAGGGAGGAAACACCATATATTTT
CASSLGEGGNTIYF
>TRBV19|NA|TRBJ2-3|TRBD1
TGTGCCAGTAGTGCACGACAGGGAGCGCAGTATTTT
CASSARQGAQYF
>TRBV28|NA|TRBJ1-5|NA
TGTGCCAGCAGGTTAACACAGGCTAGACGAGGTCAGCCCCAGCATTTT
CASRLTQARRGQPQHF
>TRBV4-3|NA|TRBJ1-1|TRBD1
TGCGCCAGCAGCCAAGACCCGGTCGGGCAGGGGGCTACCACTGAAGCTTTCTTT
CASSQDPVGQGATTEAFF
>TRBV2|NA|TRBJ1-4|NA
TGTGCCAGCTTCGAGGGTACTAATGAAAAACTGTTTTTT
CASFEGTNEKLFF
>TRBV7-2|NA|TRBJ1-2|TRBD1
TGTGCCAGCAGCTATTTGGGACAGGGTTCGGGCGGCTACACCTTC
CASSYLGQGSGGYTF
>TRBV5-8|NA|TRBJ2-1|TRBD1
TGTGCCAGCAGCACCGGACAGGGGACTTGGAATGAGCAGTTCTTC
CASSTGQGTWNEQFF
>TRBV7-2|NA|TRBJ2-5|NA
TGTGCCAGCAGCCCAGGGGTCCAAGAGACCCAGTACTTC
CASSPGVQETQYF
>TRBV7-3|once|TRBJ2-2|TRBD1
TGTGCCAGCAGCTTACGCCAAGGGCAGGGGGCTGGCACCGGGGAGCTGTTTTTT
CASSLRQGQGAGTGELFF
>TRBV5-6|NA|TRBJ1-2|TRBD1
TGTGCCAGCAGCTTGGTAGGACAGGGTAGCGGCTACACCTTC
CASSLVGQGSGYTF
>TRBV14|NA|TRBJ2-3|NA
TGTGCCAGCAGCCAAGTCGACAGGTTTGCAGATACGCAGTATTTT
CASSQVDRFADTQYF
>TRBV6-6|NA|TRBJ1-1|TRBD1
TGTGCCAGCACAGGACAGGGGAGGGTGGCTGAAGCTTTCTTT
CASTGQGRVAEAFF
>TRBV4-1|NA|TRBJ2-3|TRBD2
TGCGCCAGCAGCCGGGGACTAGCGGGAGACTCACGAGTCACAGATACGCAGTATTTT
CASSRGLAGDSRVTDTQYF
>TRBV7-2|NA|TRBJ2-1|TRBD2
TGTGCCAGCAGTTTCATGGGACTAGCGGAGAACAATGAGCAGTTCTTC
CASSFMGLAENNEQFF
>TRBV6-5|NA|TRBJ1-1|NA
TGTGCCGGGAGGGGGAGCGACACTGAAGCTTTCTTT
CAGRGSDTEAFF
>TRBV5-1|NA|TRBJ1-6|NA
TGCGCCAGCAGCTTGGGGCCGGGTTCACCCCTCCACTTT
CASSLGPGSPLHF